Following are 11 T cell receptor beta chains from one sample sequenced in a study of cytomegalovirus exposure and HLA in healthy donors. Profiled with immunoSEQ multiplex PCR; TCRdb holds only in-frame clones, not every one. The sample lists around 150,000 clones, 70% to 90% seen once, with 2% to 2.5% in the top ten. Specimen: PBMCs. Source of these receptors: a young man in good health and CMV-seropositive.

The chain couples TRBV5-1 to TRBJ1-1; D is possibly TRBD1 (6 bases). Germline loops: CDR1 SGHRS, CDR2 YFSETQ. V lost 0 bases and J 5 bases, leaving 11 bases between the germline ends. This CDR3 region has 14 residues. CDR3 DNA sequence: TGCGCCAGCAGCTTGGGGGGGCAACGAACTGAAGCTTTCTTT. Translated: CASSLGGQRTEAFF.

For the CDR3, the DNA is TGTGCTAGTGGTTTGGTGACAGGGAACAATCAGCCCCAGCATTTT. Translated, it gives CASGLVTGNNQPQHF. V usage is TRBV12-5 and J usage is TRBJ1-5; TRBD1 aligns across 7 bases. This CDR3 comprises 15 residues. Germline CDR1 reads LGHNT; CDR2 reads FRNRAP. V dropped 0 bases and J dropped 3; count of bases not matched to a gene: 2.

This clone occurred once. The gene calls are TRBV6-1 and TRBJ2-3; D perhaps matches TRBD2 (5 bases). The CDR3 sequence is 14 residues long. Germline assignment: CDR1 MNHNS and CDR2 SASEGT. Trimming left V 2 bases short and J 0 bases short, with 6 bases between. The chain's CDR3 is CASSERTSTDTQYF. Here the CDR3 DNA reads TGTGCCAGCAGTGAAAGGACTAGCACAGATACGCAGTATTTT.

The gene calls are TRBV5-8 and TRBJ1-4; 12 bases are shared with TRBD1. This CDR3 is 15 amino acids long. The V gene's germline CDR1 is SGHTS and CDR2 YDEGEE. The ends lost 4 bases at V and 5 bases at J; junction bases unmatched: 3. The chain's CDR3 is CASSAGTGGNEKLFF. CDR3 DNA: TGTGCCAGCAGCGCCGGGACAGGGGGCAATGAAAAACTGTTTTTT.

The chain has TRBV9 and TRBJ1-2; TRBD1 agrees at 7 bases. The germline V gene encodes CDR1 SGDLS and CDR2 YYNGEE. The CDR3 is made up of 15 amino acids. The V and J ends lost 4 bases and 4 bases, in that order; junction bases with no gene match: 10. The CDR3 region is CASSSRDSGFYGYTF. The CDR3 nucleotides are TGTGCCAGCAGCTCCCGGGACAGTGGTTTCTATGGCTACACCTTC.

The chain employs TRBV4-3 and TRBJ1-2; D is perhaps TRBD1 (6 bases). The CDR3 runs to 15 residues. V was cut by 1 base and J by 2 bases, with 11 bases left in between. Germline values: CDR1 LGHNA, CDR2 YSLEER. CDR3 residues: CASSQGYRANYGYTF. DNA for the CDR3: TGCGCCAGCAGCCAAGGGTACAGGGCGAACTATGGCTACACCTTC.

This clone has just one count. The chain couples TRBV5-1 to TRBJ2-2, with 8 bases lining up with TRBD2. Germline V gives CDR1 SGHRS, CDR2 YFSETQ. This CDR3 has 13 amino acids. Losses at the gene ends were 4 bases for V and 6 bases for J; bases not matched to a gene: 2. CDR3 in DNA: TGCGCCAGCAGCCCGGGAGGGCCCGGGGAGCTGTTTTTT. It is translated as CASSPGGPGELFF.

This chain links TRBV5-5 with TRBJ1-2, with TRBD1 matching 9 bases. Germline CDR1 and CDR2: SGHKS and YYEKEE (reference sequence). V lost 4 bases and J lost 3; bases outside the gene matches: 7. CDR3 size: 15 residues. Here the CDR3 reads CASSPRQGEDYGYTF. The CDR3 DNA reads TGTGCCAGCAGCCCAAGACAGGGGGAAGACTATGGCTACACCTTC.

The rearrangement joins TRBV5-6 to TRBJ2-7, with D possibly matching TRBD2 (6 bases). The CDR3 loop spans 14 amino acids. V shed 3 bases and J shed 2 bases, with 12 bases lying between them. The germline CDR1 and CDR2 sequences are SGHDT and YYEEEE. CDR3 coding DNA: TGTGCCAGCAGCTCGGGGGTTAATCCCTACGAGCAGTACTTC. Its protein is CASSSGVNPYEQYF.

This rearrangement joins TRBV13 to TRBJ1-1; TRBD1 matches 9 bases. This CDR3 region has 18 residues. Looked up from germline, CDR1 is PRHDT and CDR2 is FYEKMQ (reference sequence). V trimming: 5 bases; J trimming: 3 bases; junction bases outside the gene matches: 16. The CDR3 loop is CASSEARDRDMDYTEAFF. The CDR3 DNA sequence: TGTGCCAGCAGCGAGGCCCGGGACAGGGATATGGACTACACTGAAGCTTTCTTT.

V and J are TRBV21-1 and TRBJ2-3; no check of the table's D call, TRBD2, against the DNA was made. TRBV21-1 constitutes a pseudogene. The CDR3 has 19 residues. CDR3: CASSRLLTSGGPSTDTQYF. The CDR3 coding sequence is TGTGCCAGCAGCAGGCTCCTGACTAGCGGGGGACCTAGCACAGATACGCAGTATTTT.